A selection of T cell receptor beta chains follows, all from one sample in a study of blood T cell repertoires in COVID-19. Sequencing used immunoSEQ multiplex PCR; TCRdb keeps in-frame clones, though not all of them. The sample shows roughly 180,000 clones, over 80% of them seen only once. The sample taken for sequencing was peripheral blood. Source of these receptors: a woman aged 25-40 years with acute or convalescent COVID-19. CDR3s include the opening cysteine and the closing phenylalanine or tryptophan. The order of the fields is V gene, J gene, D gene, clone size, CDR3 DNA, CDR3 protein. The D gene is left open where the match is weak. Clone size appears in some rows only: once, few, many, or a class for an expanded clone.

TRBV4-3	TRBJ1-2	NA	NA	TGCGCCAGCAGCGTGAGTTTGGGAGGGGCTAACGGTGGCTACACCTTC	CASSVSLGGANGGYTF
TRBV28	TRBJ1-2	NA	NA	TGTGCCAGCAGTTATTCAGGGGCCACTAAGACCTATGGCTACACCTTC	CASSYSGATKTYGYTF
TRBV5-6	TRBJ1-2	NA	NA	TGTGCCAGCAGCACGGACTTCTATGGCTACACCTTC	CASSTDFYGYTF
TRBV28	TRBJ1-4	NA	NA	TGTGCCAGCAGTTTATATACAGGTCCTAATGAAAAACTGTTTTTT	CASSLYTGPNEKLFF
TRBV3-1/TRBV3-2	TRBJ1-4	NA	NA	TGTGCCAGCAGCCAAGAGTCAGGGTTCCAGGAAAAACTGTTTTTT	CASSQESGFQEKLFF
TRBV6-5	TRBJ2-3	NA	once	TGTGCCAGCAGTACCGGGACACGTAGCACAGATACGCAGTATTTT	CASSTGTRSTDTQYF
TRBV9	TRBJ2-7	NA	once	TGTGCCAGCAGCGTAGAAGGGAGCAGCTACGAGCAGTACTTC	CASSVEGSSYEQYF
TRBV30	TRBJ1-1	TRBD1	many	TGTGCCTGGACGATAAGTCCGGGACAGGGTGAAGCTTTCTTT	CAWTISPGQGEAFF
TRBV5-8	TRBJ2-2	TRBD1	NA	TGTGCCAGCAGCCCGGCGGGGACAGGACGTTTAACTCGGGAGCTGTTTTTT	CASSPAGTGRLTRELFF
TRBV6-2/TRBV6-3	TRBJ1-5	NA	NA	TGTGCCAGCAGTGTGTTTGGCCAGCCCCAGCATTTT	CASSVFGQPQHF
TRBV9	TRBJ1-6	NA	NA	TGTGCCAGCACAGAGGGCGCGAATTCACCCCTCCACTTT	CASTEGANSPLHF
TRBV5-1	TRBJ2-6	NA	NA	TGCGCCAGCAGCTTGACAGCCTCTGGGGCCAACGTCCTGACTTTC	CASSLTASGANVLTF
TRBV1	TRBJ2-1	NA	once	TGCACCAGCAGCCGAAATTCCGGGGGGACAGGCCGGGAGCAGTTCTTC	CTSSRNSGGTGREQFF
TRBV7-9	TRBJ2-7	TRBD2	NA	TGTGCCAGCAGCTTAGCTGCGGGGGATATCGAGCAGTACTTC	CASSLAAGDIEQYF
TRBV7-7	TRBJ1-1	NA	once	TGTGCTAGCAGCTTAGAGTCTCGGCGGTCCACTGAAGCTTTCTTT	CASSLESRRSTEAFF
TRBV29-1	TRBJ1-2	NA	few	TGCAGCGTTGAAGACAGGGCCTATGGCTACACCTTC	CSVEDRAYGYTF
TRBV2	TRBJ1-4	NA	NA	TGTGCCAGCAGTGACCTCGGACAGTCCGGTGAAAAACTGTTTTTT	CASSDLGQSGEKLFF
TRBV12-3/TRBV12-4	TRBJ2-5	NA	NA	TGTGCCAGCAGTTTTTTCAGGGCCGAGACCCAGTACTTC	CASSFFRAETQYF
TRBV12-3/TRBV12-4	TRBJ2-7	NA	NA	TGTGCCAGCAGGAATAGCGGAAGCTACGAGCAGTACTTC	CASRNSGSYEQYF
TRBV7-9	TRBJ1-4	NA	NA	TGTGCCAGCAGCCTCCCCGGTGGCGGGTTCGGAGAAAAACTGTTTTTT	CASSLPGGGFGEKLFF
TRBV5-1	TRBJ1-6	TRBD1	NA	TGCGCCAGCAGCTTGTTGGACAGGAGGAATAATTCACCCCTCCACTTT	CASSLLDRRNNSPLHF
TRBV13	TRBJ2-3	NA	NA	TGTGCCAGCAGGTTAACAGGGAGCACAGATACGCAGTATTTT	CASRLTGSTDTQYF
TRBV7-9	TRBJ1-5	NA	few	TGTGCCAGCAGCCCGACGGGGAGCAATCAGCCCCAGCATTTT	CASSPTGSNQPQHF
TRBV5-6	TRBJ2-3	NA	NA	TGTGCCAGCAGCTTGGCCAAGGGAGCTAGCACAGATACGCAGTATTTT	CASSLAKGASTDTQYF
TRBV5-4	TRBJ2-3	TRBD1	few	TGTGCCAGCAGCCCGAGGGGGCGGTCCCCTACTAGCACAGATACGCAGTATTTT	CASSPRGRSPTSTDTQYF
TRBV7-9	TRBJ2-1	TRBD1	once	TGTGCCAGCAGCGTAACAGGGGACAATGAGCAGTTCTTC	CASSVTGDNEQFF
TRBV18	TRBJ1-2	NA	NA	TGTGCCAGCTCACCGGACCGACTAAGCTATGGCTACACCTTC	CASSPDRLSYGYTF
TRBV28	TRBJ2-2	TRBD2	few	TGTGCCAGCAGTTTTTGGGGACTAGCGGGAGGGCCCGGGGAGCTGTTTTTT	CASSFWGLAGGPGELFF
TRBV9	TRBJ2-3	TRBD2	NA	TGTGCCAGCAGCGTAGACGGGGGGGCAGATACGCAGTATTTT	CASSVDGGADTQYF
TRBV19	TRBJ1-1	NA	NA	TGTGCCAGTAGTTCCCGGTGGACAGAACGGGCTTTCTTT	CASSSRWTERAFF
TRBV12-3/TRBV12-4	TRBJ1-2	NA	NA	TGTGCCAGCAGTTTTCTTTTTGGAGATGGCTACACCTTC	CASSFLFGDGYTF
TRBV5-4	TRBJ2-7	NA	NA	TGTGCCAGCAGTTTATCCACAGGGATCTCCTACGAGCAGTACTTC	CASSLSTGISYEQYF
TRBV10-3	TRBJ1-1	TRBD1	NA	TGTGCCATCAATCTAGGACAGGGGGAAGCTTTCTTT	CAINLGQGEAFF
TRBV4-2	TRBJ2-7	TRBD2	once	TGTGCCAGCAGCCAAGTGACCCTAGCGGGGGGTAGCTACGAGCAGTACTTC	CASSQVTLAGGSYEQYF
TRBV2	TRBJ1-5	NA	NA	TGTGCCAGCAGTGAAGCGGGCCTTGGGGGGAATCAGCCCCAGCATTTT	CASSEAGLGGNQPQHF
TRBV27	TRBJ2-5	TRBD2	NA	TGTGCCAGCAGTTTGATAGGGAGGGCCGGGTCCCAGTACTTC	CASSLIGRAGSQYF
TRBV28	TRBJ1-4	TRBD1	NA	TGTGCCAGCAGTTCTCAGCCAGGGGGTGAAAAACTGTTTTTT	CASSSQPGGEKLFF
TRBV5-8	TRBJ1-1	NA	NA	TGTGCCAGCAGCTTGGGGGGGGGAGTCGGCACTGAAGCTTTCTTT	CASSLGGGVGTEAFF